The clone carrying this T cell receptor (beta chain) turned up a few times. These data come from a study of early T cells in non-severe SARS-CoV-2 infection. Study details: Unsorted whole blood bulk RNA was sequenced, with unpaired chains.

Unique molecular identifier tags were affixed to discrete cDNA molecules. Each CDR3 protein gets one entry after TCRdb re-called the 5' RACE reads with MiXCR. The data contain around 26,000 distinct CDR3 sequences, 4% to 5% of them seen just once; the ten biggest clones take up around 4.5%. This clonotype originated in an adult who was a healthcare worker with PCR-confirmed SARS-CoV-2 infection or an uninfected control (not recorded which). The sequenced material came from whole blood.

The CDR3 here is CASMSRGQTNEQFF. CDR3 DNA: TGTGCCAGTATGTCCCGGGGCCAGACGAATGAGCAGTTCTTC. The chain employs TRBV19 and TRBJ2-1; D is perhaps TRBD1 or TRBD2 (5 bases each). Germline assignment: CDR1 LNHDA and CDR2 SQIVND (reference sequence). There are 14 residues in the CDR3. The V end was cut by 7 bases, the J end by 7 bases, with 17 bases between.